Shown below are 22 T cell receptor beta chains from a single sample sequenced in a study of cytomegalovirus exposure and HLA in healthy donors (dated by TCRdb to about 2017). Libraries were constructed by the immunoSEQ multiplex PCR assay. The multiplex PCR relied on a mix of 60 forward primers for TCR Vbeta segments and 13 reverse primers for TCR Jbeta segments. TCRdb's version of the immuneACCESS table is confined to in-frame rearrangements and falls short of the full clone set. An unresolved V gene accounts for under half of the shortfall where checked; the remainder is of unknown origin. The sample data list roughly 140,000 clones, and 79% of these were observed just once. Roughly 6.3% of the sample is in the top ten clones. The sequencing sample was made of PBMCs. The origin of the receptors is a man in his forties or fifties in good health and CMV-seropositive.

The chain combines TRBV2 with TRBJ1-4; D is undetermined. V dropped 5 bases and J dropped 2 bases, with 15 bases sitting between them. The germline V gene has CDR1 SNHLY and CDR2 FYNNEI. CDR3 length: 16 residues. CDR3 sequence reads: CASSPSSSRTNEKLFF. In nucleotides, the CDR3 is TGTGCCAGCAGTCCCTCCTCGTCCCGGACTAATGAAAAACTGTTTTTT. The variable domain in full, with the rest retrieved from reference TRBV2 and TRBJ1-4, is EPEVTQTPSHQVTQMGQEVILRCVPISNHLYFYWYRQILGQKVEFLVSFYNNEISEKSEIFDDQFSVERPDGSNFTLKIRSTKLEDSAMYFCASSPSSSRTNEKLFFGSGTQLSVL.

The chain joins TRBV11-2 to TRBJ2-1; 11 nucleotides match TRBD1. CDR1 and CDR2 (germline): SGHAT, FQNNGV. V shed 6 bases, J shed 7 bases, and the junction held 14 bases outside the gene matches. This CDR3 has 17 residues. CDR3 sequence (DNA): TGTGCCAGCAGGGTGACACTCGGGACAGGGGGACGGAATGAGCAGTTCTTC. Its translation is CASRVTLGTGGRNEQFF.

V gene TRBV7-9 combines with J gene TRBJ2-7; 7 nucleotides agree with TRBD1. V lost 1 base to trimming and J lost 3 bases; unmatched junction nucleotides: 9. Germline lookup yields CDR1 SEHNR and CDR2 FQNEAQ (reference sequence). The CDR3 extends over 16 amino acids. The CDR3 DNA is TGTGCCAGCAGCTTAGGGAACAGGGGTGGCGGCTACGAGCAGTACTTC. Its translation is CASSLGNRGGGYEQYF. The variable domain in full, completed from reference TRBV7-9 and TRBJ2-7, reads DTGVSQNPRHKITKRGQNVTFRCDPISEHNRLYWYRQTLGQGPEFLTYFQNEAQLEKSRLLSDRFSAERPKGSFSTLEIQRTEQGDSAMYLCASSLGNRGGGYEQYFGPGTRLTVT.

This chain uses TRBV5-1 with TRBJ2-7; TRBD1 aligns across 10 bases. V lost 1 base and J lost 5; bases outside the gene matches: 6. Germline CDR1 reads SGHRS; CDR2 reads YFSETQ. The CDR3 consists of 15 residues. In nucleotides, the CDR3 is TGCGCCAGCAGCTTGACCGGGACAGGGGTCGACGAGCAGTACTTC. This translates into CASSLTGTGVDEQYF.

V gene TRBV18 combines with J gene TRBJ2-7; D is perhaps TRBD1 (5 bases). The ends were cut back, 3 bases at V and 3 bases at J, with 12 bases in the middle. CDR3 size: 14 residues. Germline-derived CDR1 and CDR2 are KGHSH and LQKENI. For the CDR3, the DNA is TGTGCCAGCTCACCTGGGGCAGGAAACTACGAGCAGTACTTC. It yields the protein CASSPGAGNYEQYF.

This clone came up a few times. CDR3 DNA: TGTGCCAGCAGCTCGACTTTGGCCACTGAAGCTTTCTTT. It is translated as CASSSTLATEAFF. This rearrangement joins TRBV11-2 to TRBJ1-1; D unclear. V lost 4 bases, J lost 4 bases, and 10 bases lay in between. Germline loops: CDR1 SGHAT, CDR2 FQNNGV. The CDR3 has 13 amino acids. Complete variable domain (other parts from reference TRBV11-2 and TRBJ1-1): EAGVAQSPRYKIIEKRQSVAFWCNPISGHATLYWYQQILGQGPKLLIQFQNNGVVDDSQLPKDRFSAERLKGVDSTLKIQPAKLEDSAVYLCASSSTLATEAFFGQGTRLTVV.

The gene calls are TRBV18 and TRBJ1-2, with D possibly matching TRBD1 (6 bases). There are 17 residues in the CDR3. V was trimmed by 0 bases and J by 2 bases, leaving 16 bases between them. Germline V gene data show CDR1 as KGHSH and CDR2 as LQKENI. The DNA of the CDR3 is TGTGCCAGCTCACCACCGAACAGGTGGACAGAGAACTATGGCTACACCTTC. This encodes CASSPPNRWTENYGYTF.

This chain uses TRBV7-8 with TRBJ2-3, with D possibly matching TRBD2 (5 bases). Germline assignment: CDR1 SGHVS and CDR2 FQNEAQ. Trimming removed 4 bases at V and 5 bases at J, with 13 bases between. This CDR3 has 14 amino acids. In DNA, the CDR3 is TGTGCCAGCAGCTCCCCCACTAGGTTAGATACGCAGTATTTT. This gives the protein CASSSPTRLDTQYF.

The chain recombines TRBV19 with TRBJ2-3, with D unclear. The ends were cut back, 2 bases at V and 5 bases at J, with 8 bases in the middle. The CDR3 runs to 13 residues. In germline, CDR1 is LNHDA, CDR2 SQIVND (reference sequence). The CDR3 here is CASSIIPRDTQYF. The CDR3 DNA reads TGTGCCAGTAGTATAATCCCCAGAGATACGCAGTATTTT.

As for this clone: A read error may account for a junction end that differs from germline. The CDR3 nucleotides are TGTTCCAGCAGCTTTGCAGGTTACAGTTCCAATCAGCCCCAGCATTTT. Its protein is CSSSFAGYSSNQPQHF. The chain employs TRBV7-9 and TRBJ1-5; no firm D call. The CDR3 totals 16 residues. Germline-derived CDR1 and CDR2 are SEHNR and FQNEAQ (reference sequence).

The J gene is TRBJ1-5, the V gene TRBV27; maybe TRBD1 (6 bases). Germline CDR1 reads MNHEY; CDR2 reads SMNVEV (reference sequence). Trimming took 2 bases from V and 1 from J, leaving 9 bases between them. The CDR3 has 15 amino acids. CDR3 nucleotides: TGTGCCAGCAGTTTAAAACAGGGAAGCAATCAGCCCCAGCATTTT. Translating gives CASSLKQGSNQPQHF.

J is TRBJ2-1 and V is TRBV7-6, with TRBD2 matching 12 bases. Unmatched junction bases numbered 7, after V lost 4 bases and J lost 6 bases. The CDR3 consists of 16 residues. Germline V lookup: CDR1 SGHVS, CDR2 FNYEAQ. The CDR3 DNA sequence: TGTGCCAGCAGCTGGGAACTAGCGGGAGGATCCAATGAGCAGTTCTTC. This codes for CASSWELAGGSNEQFF.

The chain couples TRBV7-9 to TRBJ1-3, with D tentatively TRBD1 (6 bases). Trimming stripped 11 bases from V and 5 bases from J, with 16 bases between. The V gene's germline CDR1 is SEHNR and CDR2 FQNEAQ (reference sequence). The CDR3 spans 13 residues. In DNA form, the CDR3 reads TGTGCCGGGATCCTGGACAGCCGAAACACCATATATTTT. Amino acids: CAGILDSRNTIYF.

This clone has only one observation. The genes are TRBV28 and TRBJ2-7; 8 bases are a match to TRBD1. This CDR3 has 13 amino acids. J was trimmed by 2 bases and V by 4 bases; bases with no gene match: 1. CDR1 and CDR2 from the germline V gene are MDHEN and SYDVKM. The CDR3 region is CASSSGGPYEQYF. Written as DNA, the CDR3 is TGTGCCAGCAGTTCAGGGGGCCCCTACGAGCAGTACTTC.

V and J are TRBV25-1 and TRBJ1-4, with D uncertain. Germline loops: CDR1 MGHDK, CDR2 SYGVNS. Trimming cost V 0 bases and J 4 bases, with 9 bases left between them. CDR3 length equals 15 residues. DNA of the CDR3: TGTGCCAGCAGTGAATATACCGGGTTTAATGAAAAACTGTTTTTT. This sequence encodes CASSEYTGFNEKLFF.

The chain combines TRBV5-1 with TRBJ2-1; TRBD2 aligns across 13 bases. The V gene end was trimmed by 4 bases and the J gene end by 7 bases; junction bases not matched to a gene: 17. CDR1 is SGHRS, CDR2 YFSETQ, per germline. This CDR3 has 19 amino acids. CDR3 residues: CASSRGEGLAGTLINEQFF. The CDR3, as DNA: TGCGCCAGCAGCCGTGGTGAGGGACTAGCGGGAACCCTTATAAATGAGCAGTTCTTC.

The chain employs TRBV19 and TRBJ1-1, with TRBD1 as a possible D gene (6 bases). Per germline, CDR1 LNHDA and CDR2 SQIVND (reference sequence). The V end lost 8 bases, the J end lost 0 bases, and 13 bases lay between the germline ends. The CDR3 is made up of 14 amino acids. DNA of the CDR3: TGTGCCAGTTCATACAGGGCGATGAACACTGAAGCTTTCTTT. Amino acid sequence: CASSYRAMNTEAFF.

This rearrangement joins TRBV2 to TRBJ2-3, with 11 positions matching TRBD2. With V trimmed by 6 bases and J by 2 bases, 4 bases remained unmatched. The V gene's germline CDR1 is SNHLY and CDR2 FYNNEI. This CDR3 is built from 15 residues. The CDR3 is CASRGTSGATDTQYF. CDR3 sequence (DNA): TGTGCCAGCAGGGGGACTAGCGGAGCCACAGATACGCAGTATTTT.

The gene calls are TRBV6-1 and TRBJ2-7, with 11 positions matching TRBD1. The CDR3 length is 13 residues. Germline-derived CDR1 and CDR2 are MNHNS and SASEGT. V lost 6 bases, J lost 3 bases, and 1 base stayed unmatched. CDR3 nucleotides: TGTGCCAGCAGGGGACAGGGGGACTACGAGCAGTACTTC. Its protein product is CASRGQGDYEQYF.

This clone has a handful of counts. This sequence joins TRBV6-1 and TRBJ1-4; 7 bases agree with TRBD1. Germline CDR1 MNHNS, CDR2 SASEGT. The CDR3 is 13 residues long. V dropped 4 bases and J dropped 8; count of bases not matched to a gene: 4. CDR3 protein: CASSANRGEKLFF. The CDR3 coding sequence is TGTGCCAGCAGTGCTAACAGGGGCGAAAAACTGTTTTTT.

This clone appeared a few times. The rearrangement joins TRBV5-1 to TRBJ2-3; 7 positions agree with TRBD2. The V gene end was trimmed by 5 bases and the J gene end by 5 bases; junction bases not matched to a gene: 14. Germline-derived CDR1 and CDR2 are SGHRS and YFSETQ. This CDR3 has 16 residues. The CDR3, as DNA: TGCGCCAGCAGGGTACGGGACTACCTCGGGGTAGATACGCAGTATTTT. It encodes CASRVRDYLGVDTQYF.

The V gene is TRBV6-4, the J gene TRBJ1-1; no clear D. The length of the CDR3 is 12 residues. Germline V lookup: CDR1 MRHNA, CDR2 SNTAGT. The V end was cut by 0 bases, the J end by 13 bases, with 12 bases between. The CDR3 sequence: CASSDSMRRVFF. Here the CDR3 DNA reads TGTGCCAGCAGTGACTCGATGCGTCGGGTTTTCTTT.